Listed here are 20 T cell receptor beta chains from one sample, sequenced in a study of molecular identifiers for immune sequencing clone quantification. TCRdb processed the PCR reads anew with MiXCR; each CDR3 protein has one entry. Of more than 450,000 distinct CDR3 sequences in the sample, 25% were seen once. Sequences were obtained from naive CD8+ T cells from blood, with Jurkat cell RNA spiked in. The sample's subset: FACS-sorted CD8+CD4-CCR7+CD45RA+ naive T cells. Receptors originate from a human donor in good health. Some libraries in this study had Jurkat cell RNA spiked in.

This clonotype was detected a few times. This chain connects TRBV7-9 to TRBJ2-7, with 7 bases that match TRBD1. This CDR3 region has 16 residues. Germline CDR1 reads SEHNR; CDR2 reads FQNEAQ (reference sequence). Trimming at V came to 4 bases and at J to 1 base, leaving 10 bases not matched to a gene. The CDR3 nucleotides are TGTGCCAGCAGCTGGCAAGGGACAGCGACTTCCTACGAGCAGTACTTC. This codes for CASSWQGTATSYEQYF.

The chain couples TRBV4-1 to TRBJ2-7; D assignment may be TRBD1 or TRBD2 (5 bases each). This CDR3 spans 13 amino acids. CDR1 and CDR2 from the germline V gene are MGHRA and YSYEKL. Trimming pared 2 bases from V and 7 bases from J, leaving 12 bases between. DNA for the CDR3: TGCGCCAGCAGCCAATCCCAGGGAGTGGAGCAGTACTTC. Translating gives CASSQSQGVEQYF.

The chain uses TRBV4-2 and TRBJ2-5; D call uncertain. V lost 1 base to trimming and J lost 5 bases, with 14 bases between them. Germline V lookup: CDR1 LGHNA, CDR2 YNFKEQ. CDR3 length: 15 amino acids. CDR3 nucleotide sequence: TGTGCCAGCAGCCAAGGGGCTAGGCGGTGGGAGACCCAGTACTTC. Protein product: CASSQGARRWETQYF.

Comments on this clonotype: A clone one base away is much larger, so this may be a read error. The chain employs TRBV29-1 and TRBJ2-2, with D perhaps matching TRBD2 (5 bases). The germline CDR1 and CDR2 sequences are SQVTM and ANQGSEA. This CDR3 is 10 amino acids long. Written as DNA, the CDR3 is TGCAGCGTATACACCGGGGAGCTGTATTTT. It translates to CSVYTGELYF.

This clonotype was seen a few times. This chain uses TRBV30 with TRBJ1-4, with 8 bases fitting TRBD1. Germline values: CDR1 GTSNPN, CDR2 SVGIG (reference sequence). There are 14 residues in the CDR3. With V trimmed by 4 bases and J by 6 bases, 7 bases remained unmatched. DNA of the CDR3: TGTGCCTGGACTTTCGGACAGGGATATGAAAAACTGTTTTTT. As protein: CAWTFGQGYEKLFF.

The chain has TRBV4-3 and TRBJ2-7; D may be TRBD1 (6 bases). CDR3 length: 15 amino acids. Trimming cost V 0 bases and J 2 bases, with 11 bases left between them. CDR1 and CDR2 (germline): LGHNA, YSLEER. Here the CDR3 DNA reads TGCGCCAGCAGCCAAGATCTACAGGGCGCCTACGAGCAGTACTTC. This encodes CASSQDLQGAYEQYF.

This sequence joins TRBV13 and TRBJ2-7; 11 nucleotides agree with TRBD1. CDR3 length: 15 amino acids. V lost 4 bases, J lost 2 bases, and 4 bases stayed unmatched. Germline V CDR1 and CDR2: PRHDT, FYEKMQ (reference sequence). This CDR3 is CASSWPGQGAYEQYF. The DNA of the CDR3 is TGTGCCAGCAGCTGGCCGGGACAGGGGGCCTACGAGCAGTACTTC.

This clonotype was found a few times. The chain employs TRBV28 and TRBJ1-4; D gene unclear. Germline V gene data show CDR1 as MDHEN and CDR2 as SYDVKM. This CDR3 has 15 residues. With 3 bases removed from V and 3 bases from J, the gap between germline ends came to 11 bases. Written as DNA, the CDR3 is TGTGCCAGCAGTTTCAGTAGTCGGGCTAATGAAAAACTGTTTTTT. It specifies CASSFSSRANEKLFF.

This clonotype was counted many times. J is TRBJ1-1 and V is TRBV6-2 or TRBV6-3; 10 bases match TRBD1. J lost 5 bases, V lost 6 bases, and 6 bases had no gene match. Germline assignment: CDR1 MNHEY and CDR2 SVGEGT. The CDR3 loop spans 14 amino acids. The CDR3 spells CASRYGQGGTEAFF. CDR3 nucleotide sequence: TGTGCCAGCAGATATGGACAGGGGGGGACTGAAGCTTTCTTT.

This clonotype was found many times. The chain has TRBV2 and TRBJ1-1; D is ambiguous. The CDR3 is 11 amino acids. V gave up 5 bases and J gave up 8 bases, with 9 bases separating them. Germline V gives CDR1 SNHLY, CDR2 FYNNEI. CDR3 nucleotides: TGTGCCAGCAGTATGGGAGGAGAAGCTTTCTTT. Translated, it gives CASSMGGEAFF. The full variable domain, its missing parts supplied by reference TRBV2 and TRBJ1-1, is EPEVTQTPSHQVTQMGQEVILRCVPISNHLYFYWYRQILGQKVEFLVSFYNNEISEKSEIFDDQFSVERPDGSNFTLKIRSTKLEDSAMYFCASSMGGEAFFGQGTRLTVV.

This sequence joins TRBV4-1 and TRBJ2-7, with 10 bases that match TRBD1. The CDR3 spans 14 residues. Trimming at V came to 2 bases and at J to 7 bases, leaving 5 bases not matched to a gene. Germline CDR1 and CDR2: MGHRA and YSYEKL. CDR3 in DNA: TGCGCCAGCAGCCAAAGACAGGGGGCAGGGGAGCAGTACTTC. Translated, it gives CASSQRQGAGEQYF.

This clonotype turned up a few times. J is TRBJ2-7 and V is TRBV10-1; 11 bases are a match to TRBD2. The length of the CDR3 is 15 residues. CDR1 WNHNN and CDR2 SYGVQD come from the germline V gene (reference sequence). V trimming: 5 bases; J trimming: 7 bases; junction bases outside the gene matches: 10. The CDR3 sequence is CASSNRLAGQSEQYF. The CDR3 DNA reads TGCGCCAGCAGTAACCGACTAGCGGGACAATCGGAGCAGTACTTC.

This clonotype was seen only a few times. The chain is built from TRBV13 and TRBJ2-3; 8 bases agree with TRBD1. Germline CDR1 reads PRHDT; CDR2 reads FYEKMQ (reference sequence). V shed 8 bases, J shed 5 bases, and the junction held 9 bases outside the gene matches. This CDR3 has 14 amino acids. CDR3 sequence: CASLEDRAGDTQYF. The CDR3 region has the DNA TGTGCCAGCTTGGAGGACAGGGCAGGAGATACGCAGTATTTT.

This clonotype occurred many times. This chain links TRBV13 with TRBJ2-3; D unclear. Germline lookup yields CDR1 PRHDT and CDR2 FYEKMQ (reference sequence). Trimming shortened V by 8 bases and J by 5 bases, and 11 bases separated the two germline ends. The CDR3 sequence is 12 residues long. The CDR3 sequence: CASRLLGDTQYF. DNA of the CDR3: TGTGCCAGCCGGCTACTCGGAGATACGCAGTATTTT.

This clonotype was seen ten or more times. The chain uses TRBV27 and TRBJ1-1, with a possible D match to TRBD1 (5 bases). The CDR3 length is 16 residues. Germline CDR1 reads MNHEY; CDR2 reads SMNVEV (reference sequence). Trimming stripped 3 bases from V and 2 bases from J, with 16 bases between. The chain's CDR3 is CASSLHHTGTNTEAFF. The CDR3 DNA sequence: TGTGCCAGCAGTTTGCACCATACAGGAACAAACACTGAAGCTTTCTTT.

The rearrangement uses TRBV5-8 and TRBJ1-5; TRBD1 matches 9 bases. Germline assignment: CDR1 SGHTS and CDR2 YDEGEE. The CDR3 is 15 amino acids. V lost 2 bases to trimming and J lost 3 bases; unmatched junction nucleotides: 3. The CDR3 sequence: CASSLDRGDNQPQHF. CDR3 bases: TGTGCCAGCAGCTTAGACAGGGGGGACAATCAGCCCCAGCATTTT.

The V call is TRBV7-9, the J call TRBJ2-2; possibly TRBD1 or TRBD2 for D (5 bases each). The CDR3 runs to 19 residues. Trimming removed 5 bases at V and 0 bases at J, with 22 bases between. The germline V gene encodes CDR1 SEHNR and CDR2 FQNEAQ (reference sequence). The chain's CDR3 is CASSPTSGTATPNTGELFF. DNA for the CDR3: TGTGCCAGCAGCCCCACATCTGGGACGGCGACTCCGAACACCGGGGAGCTGTTTTTT.

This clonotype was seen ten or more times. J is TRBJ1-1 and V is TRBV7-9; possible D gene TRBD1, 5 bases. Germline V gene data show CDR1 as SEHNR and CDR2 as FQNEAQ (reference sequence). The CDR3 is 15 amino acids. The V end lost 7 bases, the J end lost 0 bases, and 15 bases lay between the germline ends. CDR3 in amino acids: CASKVDSLMNTEAFF. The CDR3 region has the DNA TGTGCCAGCAAGGTAGACAGCTTGATGAACACTGAAGCTTTCTTT.

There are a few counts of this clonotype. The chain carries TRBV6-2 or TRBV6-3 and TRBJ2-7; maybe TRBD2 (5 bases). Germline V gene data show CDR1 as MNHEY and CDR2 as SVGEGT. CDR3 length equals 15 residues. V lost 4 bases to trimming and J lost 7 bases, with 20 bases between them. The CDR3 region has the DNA TGTGCCAGCAGTTTGAGGACTCCTGCGCTGGGGGAGCAGTACTTC. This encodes CASSLRTPALGEQYF.

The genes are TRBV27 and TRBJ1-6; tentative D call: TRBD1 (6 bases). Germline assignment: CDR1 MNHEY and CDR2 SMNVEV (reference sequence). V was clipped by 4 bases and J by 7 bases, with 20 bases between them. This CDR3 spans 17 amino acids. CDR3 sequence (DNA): TGTGCCAGCAGTTACCAAGGCGGGGGCAGTTTGAATTCACCCCTCCACTTT. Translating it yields CASSYQGGGSLNSPLHF.